This T cell receptor beta chain derives from a study of cytomegalovirus exposure and HLA in healthy donors. Study details: Assignment to the Caucasian-associated ancestry cluster applied to roughly 80% of the approximately 370 genotyped donors. Overall study results and limits: Among TCR beta chains, those listed as cytomegalovirus-associated numbered roughly 150. Researchers reported in a later analysis that common viral pathogens appeared linked to several top clusters. The authors excluded some V segments, including TRBV6-2 and TRBV6-3, as indistinguishable.

Researchers ran the PCR with 60 Vbeta and 13 Jbeta primers. Generated by immunoSEQ multiplex PCR, the TCRdb table keeps only in-frame clones and is missing some. The table shows approximately 160,000 clones, with 84% occurring only once. On this clone itself: Its antigen is as yet unknown.

The germline V gene encodes CDR1 SGHTA and CDR2 FQGNSA. After removal of 0 bases from V and 4 bases from J, the junction contained 1 base not matched to a gene. There are 14 residues in the CDR3. The material sequenced was PBMCs. The sequence was obtained from a girl aged 5-17 years in good health and CMV-seropositive. The rearrangement links TRBV7-2 to TRBJ2-7, with 9 nucleotides matching TRBD1. The CDR3 spells CASSLAGTGYEQYF. The CDR3 nucleotides read TGTGCCAGCAGCTTAGCGGGGACAGGGTACGAGCAGTACTTC.